This is a list of T cell receptor beta chains from one sample in a study of shared clonotypes between healthy human individuals. Only in-frame clones appear in the TCRdb table, and some are missing; sequencing was by immunoSEQ multiplex PCR. The sample has under 80,000 clones, 62% seen once. Material: memory CD8+ T cells sorted from blood. The receptors were sampled from a man aged 25-45 years in good health. Both conserved end residues are part of each CDR3. The order of the fields is J gene, D gene, clone size, V gene, CDR3 protein, CDR3 DNA. The D gene is left open where the match is weak. Size is omitted from some rows. Given values are once, few, many or a class for expanded clones.

j_call: TRBJ2-2
d_call: .
clone_size: .
v_call: TRBV11-2
cdr3_aa: CASSWSLGNTGELFF
cdr3_nt: TGTGCCAGCAGCTGGAGTTTGGGGAACACCGGGGAGCTGTTTTTT

j_call: TRBJ2-4
d_call: TRBD1
clone_size: .
v_call: TRBV5-6
cdr3_aa: CASSPGTVGYIQYF
cdr3_nt: TGTGCCAGCAGCCCCGGGACAGTCGGATACATTCAGTACTTC

j_call: TRBJ1-1
d_call: .
clone_size: once
v_call: TRBV28
cdr3_aa: CASSFTENTEAFF
cdr3_nt: TGTGCCAGCAGTTTTACAGAAAACACTGAAGCTTTCTTT

j_call: TRBJ2-5
d_call: .
clone_size: few
v_call: TRBV6-6
cdr3_aa: CASSYEQLQETQYF
cdr3_nt: TGTGCCAGCAGTTACGAACAGCTACAAGAGACCCAGTACTTC

j_call: TRBJ1-2
d_call: .
clone_size: once
v_call: TRBV15
cdr3_aa: CATSDGQNYGYTF
cdr3_nt: TGTGCCACCAGCGACGGACAGAACTATGGCTACACCTTC

j_call: TRBJ2-1
d_call: .
clone_size: .
v_call: TRBV7-9
cdr3_aa: CASSLAGEYNEQFF
cdr3_nt: TGTGCCAGCAGCTTAGCAGGGGAGTACAATGAGCAGTTCTTC

j_call: TRBJ1-1
d_call: .
clone_size: few
v_call: TRBV7-6
cdr3_aa: CASSLGANTEAFF
cdr3_nt: TGTGCCAGCAGCCTCGGGGCAAACACTGAAGCTTTCTTT

j_call: TRBJ2-5
d_call: .
clone_size: once
v_call: TRBV7-6
cdr3_aa: CASSLVGRGETQYF
cdr3_nt: TGTGCCAGCAGCTTAGTGGGCAGGGGCGAGACCCAGTACTTC

j_call: TRBJ2-1
d_call: .
clone_size: .
v_call: TRBV15
cdr3_aa: CATSRVGGNEQFF
cdr3_nt: TGTGCCACCAGCAGAGTAGGAGGCAATGAGCAGTTCTTC

j_call: TRBJ1-1
d_call: .
clone_size: .
v_call: TRBV5-1
cdr3_aa: CASSTRQNTEAFF
cdr3_nt: TGCGCCAGCAGCACTCGACAGAACACTGAAGCTTTCTTT

j_call: TRBJ2-1
d_call: .
clone_size: .
v_call: TRBV29-1
cdr3_aa: CSGGRSDEQFF
cdr3_nt: TGCAGCGGTGGGAGGTCGGATGAGCAGTTCTTC

j_call: TRBJ2-3
d_call: TRBD1
clone_size: .
v_call: TRBV5-5
cdr3_aa: CASSQVTGGSTDTQYF
cdr3_nt: TGTGCCAGCAGCCAGGTGACAGGGGGCTCAACAGATACGCAGTATTTT

j_call: TRBJ2-1
d_call: .
clone_size: .
v_call: TRBV2
cdr3_aa: CASSQPLRRDSYNEQFF
cdr3_nt: TGTGCCAGCAGTCAACCCCTGAGGAGGGACTCCTACAATGAGCAGTTCTTC

j_call: TRBJ2-7
d_call: .
clone_size: many
v_call: TRBV28
cdr3_aa: CASSGAPGDYEQYF
cdr3_nt: TGTGCCAGCAGCGGCGCCCCGGGAGACTACGAGCAGTACTTC

j_call: TRBJ2-1
d_call: .
clone_size: many
v_call: TRBV5-6
cdr3_aa: CASSLDEYNEQFF
cdr3_nt: TGTGCCAGCAGCTTGGACGAGTACAATGAGCAGTTCTTC

j_call: TRBJ2-1
d_call: TRBD1
clone_size: .
v_call: TRBV19
cdr3_aa: CASSRGQGRGNEQFF
cdr3_nt: TGTGCCAGTAGTAGGGGACAGGGGCGGGGGAATGAGCAGTTCTTC

j_call: TRBJ2-1
d_call: .
clone_size: .
v_call: TRBV2
cdr3_aa: CASSETMRDSYNEQFF
cdr3_nt: TGTGCCAGCAGTGAAACTATGAGGGATTCCTACAATGAGCAGTTCTTC

j_call: TRBJ2-3
d_call: .
clone_size: few
v_call: TRBV5-4
cdr3_aa: CASSPPVDSTDTQYF
cdr3_nt: TGTGCCAGCAGCCCCCCGGTGGACTCGACAGATACGCAGTATTTT

j_call: TRBJ2-1
d_call: .
clone_size: .
v_call: TRBV6-5
cdr3_aa: CASSYWGTEAGEQFF
cdr3_nt: TGTGCCAGCAGTTATTGGGGGACTGAGGCCGGCGAGCAGTTCTTC

j_call: TRBJ2-1
d_call: TRBD1
clone_size: once
v_call: TRBV28
cdr3_aa: CASTIPYLGTVPYNEQFF
cdr3_nt: TGTGCCAGCACCATACCGTATTTGGGGACAGTTCCCTACAATGAGCAGTTCTTC

j_call: TRBJ2-5
d_call: .
clone_size: .
v_call: TRBV7-9
cdr3_aa: CASSLVRAGTETQYF
cdr3_nt: TGTGCCAGCAGCTTAGTGAGGGCTGGGACAGAGACCCAGTACTTC

j_call: TRBJ2-1
d_call: .
clone_size: .
v_call: TRBV7-2
cdr3_aa: CASSSRVGNEQFF
cdr3_nt: TGTGCCAGCAGCTCCCGGGTAGGGAATGAGCAGTTCTTC

j_call: TRBJ2-7
d_call: TRBD1
clone_size: .
v_call: TRBV25-1
cdr3_aa: CASSAGTGGTYEQYF
cdr3_nt: TGTGCCAGCAGTGCAGGGACAGGGGGAACCTACGAGCAGTACTTC

j_call: TRBJ1-1
d_call: .
clone_size: .
v_call: TRBV29-1
cdr3_aa: CSVGTEYEAFF
cdr3_nt: TGCAGCGTCGGAACAGAGTATGAAGCTTTCTTT

j_call: TRBJ1-5
d_call: .
clone_size: .
v_call: TRBV19
cdr3_aa: CASSISRVVSNQPQHF
cdr3_nt: TGTGCCAGTAGTATATCGAGGGTTGTGAGCAATCAGCCCCAGCATTTT

j_call: TRBJ2-2
d_call: TRBD1
clone_size: .
v_call: TRBV5-6
cdr3_aa: CASSPRQGAKTGELFF
cdr3_nt: TGTGCCAGCAGCCCTCGTCAGGGGGCGAAAACCGGGGAGCTGTTTTTT

j_call: TRBJ1-5
d_call: .
clone_size: .
v_call: TRBV5-4
cdr3_aa: CASSAGLPNQPQHF
cdr3_nt: TGTGCCAGCAGCGCGGGGCTCCCCAATCAGCCCCAGCATTTT

j_call: TRBJ2-1
d_call: TRBD2
clone_size: .
v_call: TRBV5-1
cdr3_aa: CASGRGNEQFF
cdr3_nt: TGCGCCAGCGGGAGGGGCAATGAGCAGTTCTTC

j_call: TRBJ1-1
d_call: .
clone_size: .
v_call: TRBV30
cdr3_aa: CAWSVRDNTEAFF
cdr3_nt: TGTGCCTGGAGTGTACGCGACAACACTGAAGCTTTCTTT

j_call: TRBJ2-1
d_call: .
clone_size: once
v_call: TRBV7-9
cdr3_aa: CATLTGRGAYNEQFF
cdr3_nt: TGTGCCACACTAACTGGGCGGGGCGCCTACAATGAGCAGTTCTTC

j_call: TRBJ2-7
d_call: .
clone_size: few
v_call: TRBV10-2
cdr3_aa: CASCRDSIGEQYF
cdr3_nt: TGCGCCAGCTGTCGAGACTCCATAGGCGAGCAGTACTTC

j_call: TRBJ2-1
d_call: .
clone_size: once
v_call: TRBV11-2
cdr3_aa: CASSPELGEQFF
cdr3_nt: TGTGCCAGCAGCCCCGAATTGGGAGAGCAGTTCTTC

j_call: TRBJ2-1
d_call: TRBD2
clone_size: .
v_call: TRBV7-8
cdr3_aa: CASITSGRVNEQFF
cdr3_nt: TGTGCCAGCATAACTAGCGGGAGGGTCAATGAGCAGTTCTTC

j_call: TRBJ2-3
d_call: .
clone_size: .
v_call: TRBV7-9
cdr3_aa: CASSAMTTTDTQYF
cdr3_nt: TGTGCCAGCAGCGCCATGACTACCACAGATACGCAGTATTTT

j_call: TRBJ2-1
d_call: TRBD2
clone_size: .
v_call: TRBV15
cdr3_aa: CATSRDRTSGRYEQFF
cdr3_nt: TGTGCCACCAGCAGAGATCGGACTAGCGGGAGATATGAGCAGTTCTTC

j_call: TRBJ2-1
d_call: .
clone_size: .
v_call: TRBV29-1
cdr3_aa: CSVDPGRGNNEQFF
cdr3_nt: TGCAGCGTTGATCCGGGCCGGGGCAACAATGAGCAGTTCTTC

j_call: TRBJ2-2
d_call: .
clone_size: .
v_call: TRBV5-1
cdr3_aa: CASSLTTNTGELFF
cdr3_nt: TGCGCCAGCAGCCTCACAACCAACACCGGGGAGCTGTTTTTT

j_call: TRBJ2-2
d_call: .
clone_size: .
v_call: TRBV7-9
cdr3_aa: CASSLIHAELFF
cdr3_nt: TGTGCCAGCAGCTTAATTCATGCGGAGCTGTTTTTT

j_call: TRBJ2-2
d_call: .
clone_size: .
v_call: TRBV9
cdr3_aa: CASSVAGAKNTGELFF
cdr3_nt: TGTGCCAGCAGCGTGGCCGGGGCTAAAAACACCGGGGAGCTGTTTTTT

j_call: TRBJ2-7
d_call: .
clone_size: .
v_call: TRBV19
cdr3_aa: CASSIPGRKYEQYF
cdr3_nt: TGTGCCAGTAGTATACCCGGGAGAAAGTACGAGCAGTACTTC